This T cell receptor (beta chain) was found in a study of blood T cell repertoires in COVID-19. Original processing methods: Reference gene primer amplification gave nucleated cell count estimates. Using immunoSEQ multiplex PCR, the repertoire was profiled, and TCRdb retains in-frame clones only, with some absent. V and J calls and clone size are given by that table; D and trimming were obtained from the DNA. The sample contains tens of thousands of clones, just over 90% of which appear only once. This sequence was found in a woman in her thirties or forties with active COVID-19. The sequenced sample consisted of peripheral blood.

CDR3 residues: CASSLTGVNGETQYF. The CDR3 nucleotides are TGTGCCAGCAGCTTGACAGGGGTAAATGGGGAGACCCAGTACTTC. This chain uses TRBV6-6 with TRBJ2-5; TRBD1 matches at 8 bases. CDR3 length equals 15 residues. The junction had 11 bases not matched to a gene; V was cut back by 6 bases and J by 5 bases. Per the germline V gene, CDR1 is MNHNY and CDR2 is SVGAGI (reference sequence).